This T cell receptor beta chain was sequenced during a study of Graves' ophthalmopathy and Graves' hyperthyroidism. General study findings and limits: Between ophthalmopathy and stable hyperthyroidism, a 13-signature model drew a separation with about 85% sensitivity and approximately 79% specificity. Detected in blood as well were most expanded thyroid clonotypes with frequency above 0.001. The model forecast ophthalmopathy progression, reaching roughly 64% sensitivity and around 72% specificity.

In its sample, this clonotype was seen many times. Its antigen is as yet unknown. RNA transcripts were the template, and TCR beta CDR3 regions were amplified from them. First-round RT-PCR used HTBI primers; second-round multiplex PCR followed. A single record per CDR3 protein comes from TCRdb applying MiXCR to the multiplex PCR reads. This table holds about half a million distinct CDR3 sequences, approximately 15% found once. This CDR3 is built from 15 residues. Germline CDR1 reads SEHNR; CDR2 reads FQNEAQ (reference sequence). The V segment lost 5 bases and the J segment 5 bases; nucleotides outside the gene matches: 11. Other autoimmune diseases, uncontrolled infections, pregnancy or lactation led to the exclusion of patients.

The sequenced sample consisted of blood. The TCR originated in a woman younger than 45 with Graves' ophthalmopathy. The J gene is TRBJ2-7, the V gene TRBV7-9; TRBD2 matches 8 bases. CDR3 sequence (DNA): TGTGCCAGCAGCCCGACGGGGGGGAAGGTCCACGAGCAGTACTTC. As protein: CASSPTGGKVHEQYF.